This entry lists 8 T cell receptor beta chains sequenced from one sample in a study of Ad26.COV2.S vaccination and SARS-CoV-2 variants. Sequencing used immunoSEQ multiplex PCR; TCRdb keeps in-frame clones, though not all of them. The sample holds 150,000 to 200,000 clones; around 88% are singletons and the top ten take less than 6%. The specimen was peripheral blood, collected after recovery from COVID-19. The source is a human donor who had recovered from COVID-19.

The chain has TRBV15 and TRBJ2-7; tentative D call: TRBD1 (6 bases). The CDR3 spans 16 residues. V was cut by 0 bases and J by 0 bases, with 12 bases left in between. Germline V gene lookup returns CDR1 LNHNV and CDR2 YYDKDF (reference sequence). The CDR3 is CATSRDGQFSSYEQYF. The CDR3 DNA is TGTGCCACCAGCAGAGATGGACAGTTTAGCTCCTACGAGCAGTACTTC.

The chain combines TRBV7-9 with TRBJ1-2, with 7 bases aligning to TRBD1. With V trimmed by 5 bases and J by 5 bases, 14 bases remained unmatched. This CDR3 region has 16 residues. Germline assignment: CDR1 SEHNR and CDR2 FQNEAQ (reference sequence). DNA of the CDR3: TGTGCCAGCAGCCCTTTCGTGACGGGACAGACTTATGGCTACACCTTC. As protein: CASSPFVTGQTYGYTF.

J is TRBJ2-2 and V is TRBV28, with 11 bases that match TRBD2. J gave up 4 bases and V 6 bases, and 4 bases lay outside the gene matches. CDR3 size: 15 residues. Germline V gene sequence: CDR1 MDHEN, CDR2 SYDVKM. The CDR3 sequence: CASSPTSGVTGELFF. CDR3 DNA: TGTGCCAGCAGCCCGACTAGCGGGGTCACCGGGGAGCTGTTTTTT.

This clone is a singleton in its sample. This rearrangement joins TRBV5-1 to TRBJ2-7, with 7 bases aligning to TRBD1. V lost 4 bases to trimming and J lost 3 bases; unmatched junction nucleotides: 10. There are 15 residues in the CDR3. Germline V gives CDR1 SGHRS, CDR2 YFSETQ. As DNA, the CDR3 is TGCGCCAGCAGCCTGGATGGGACAGATATCTACGAGCAGTACTTC. The encoded protein is CASSLDGTDIYEQYF.

The rearrangement links TRBV9 to TRBJ1-4, with D possibly being TRBD1 (6 bases). The CDR3 runs 16 residues. The germline V and J ends were trimmed by 3 bases and 8 bases, with 20 bases remaining between them. The germline V gene encodes CDR1 SGDLS and CDR2 YYNGEE. CDR3 nucleotides: TGTGCCAGCAGCGCATCTCGAGGGGGGCGAGGCGAAAAACTGTTTTTT. Its translation is CASSASRGGRGEKLFF.

This chain links TRBV28 with TRBJ2-1; no clear D gene. Germline CDR1 MDHEN, CDR2 SYDVKM. Trimming pared 6 bases from V and 8 bases from J, leaving 14 bases between. CDR3 length equals 13 residues. CDR3 in DNA: TGTGCCAGCAGCCCCCCAACTAACCATGAGCAGTTCTTC. Protein sequence: CASSPPTNHEQFF.

The chain recombines TRBV9 with TRBJ2-3; D possibly uses TRBD1 or TRBD2 (5 bases each). V was cut by 0 bases and J by 8 bases, with 19 bases left in between. In germline, CDR1 is SGDLS, CDR2 YYNGEE. The CDR3 has 16 residues. For the CDR3, the DNA is TGTGCCAGCAGCGTAGAGTGGACTCCCTCGCAGGGTACGCAGTATTTT. Encoded protein: CASSVEWTPSQGTQYF.

The V gene is TRBV28, the J gene TRBJ1-2; no clear D. CDR1 MDHEN and CDR2 SYDVKM come from the germline V gene. The V and J ends lost 6 bases and 8 bases respectively, with 16 bases between them. The CDR3 sequence is 13 residues long. Written as DNA, the CDR3 is TGTGCCAGCAGCGGACTCCTAGGGAGGGGCTACACCTTC. Protein: CASSGLLGRGYTF.